This section outlines one TCR beta chain sequence together with its context. The data belong to a study of blood T cell repertoires in COVID-19. Study in general: Donors in the United States, Italy and Spain gave samples during acute or convalescent COVID-19. Sources were T cells, B-cell-depleted T cells, or PBMCs; the material itself was cDNA or gDNA.

Per germline, CDR1 SGHAT and CDR2 FQNNGV. The CDR3 sequence is 14 residues long. The ends were cut back, 3 bases at V and 7 bases at J, with 13 bases in the middle. Original handling: The assay estimated nucleated cells by amplifying reference gene primers. TCRdb's table, derived via immunoSEQ multiplex PCR, lists solely in-frame clones and lacks some. V, J and clone size were drawn from that table, and D and trimming were deduced from the DNA. The table has under 60,000 clones, more than 85% seen once; the top ten hold roughly 6.5%. The V gene is TRBV11-2, the J gene TRBJ2-1, with D maybe TRBD2 (6 bases). The sample comprised peripheral blood. The sequence was obtained from a man aged 50-59 years with active COVID-19. DNA of the CDR3: TGTGCCAGCAGCTTTGCTCTGGGGGGTAATGAGCAGTTCTTC. Protein sequence: CASSFALGGNEQFF. Using reference TRBV11-2 and TRBJ2-1 for the parts outside the CDR3, the full variable domain is EAGVAQSPRYKIIEKRQSVAFWCNPISGHATLYWYQQILGQGPKLLIQFQNNGVVDDSQLPKDRFSAERLKGVDSTLKIQPAKLEDSAVYLCASSFALGGNEQFFGPGTRLTVL.